Reported below is one T cell receptor (beta chain). TCRdb itself ran the RT-PCR reads through MiXCR, one entry per CDR3 protein. Found here are about 700,000 distinct CDR3 sequences, 14% of them singletons; the top ten hold 3.6%. V was pared by 5 bases and J by 2 bases, with 17 bases of the junction left unmatched. CDR3 size: 18 residues. Germline-derived CDR1 and CDR2 are MNHEY and SVGEGT. The sequenced sample was memory CD4+ T cells from blood. This sequence originates from a female donor in good health, serving as a healthy control. V is TRBV6-2 or TRBV6-3 and J is TRBJ2-7, with 8 bases that match TRBD2. The CDR3 reads CASSQRFWASGPTYEQYF. As DNA, the CDR3 is TGTGCCAGCAGTCAACGTTTCTGGGCTAGCGGGCCCACCTACGAGCAGTACTTC.